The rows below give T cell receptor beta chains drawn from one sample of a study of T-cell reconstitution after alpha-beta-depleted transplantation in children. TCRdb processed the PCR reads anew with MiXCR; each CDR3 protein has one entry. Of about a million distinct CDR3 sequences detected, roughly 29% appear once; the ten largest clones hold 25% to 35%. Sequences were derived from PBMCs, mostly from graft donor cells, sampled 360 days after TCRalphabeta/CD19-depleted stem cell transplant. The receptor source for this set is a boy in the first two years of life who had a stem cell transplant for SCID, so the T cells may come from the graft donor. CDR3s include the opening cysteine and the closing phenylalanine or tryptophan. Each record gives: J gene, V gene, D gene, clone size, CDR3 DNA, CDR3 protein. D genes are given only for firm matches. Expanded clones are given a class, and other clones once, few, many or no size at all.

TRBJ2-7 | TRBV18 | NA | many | TGTGCCAGCAGTTTGAGGCAGGACTACGAGCAGTACTTC | CASSLRQDYEQYF
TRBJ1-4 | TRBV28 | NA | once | TGTGCCAGCAGCCCGACAGCCCTTTTAGAAAAACTGTTTTTT | CASSPTALLEKLFF
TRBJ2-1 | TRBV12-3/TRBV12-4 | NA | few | TGTGCCAGCAGTCGCCTAGGCGGGGGCCCCTCCTACAATGAGCAGTTCTTC | CASSRLGGGPSYNEQFF
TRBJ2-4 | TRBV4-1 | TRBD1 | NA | TGCGCCAGCAGCCAGGGCAGACAGGGGGACATTCAGTACTTC | CASSQGRQGDIQYF
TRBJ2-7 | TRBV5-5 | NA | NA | TGTGCCAGCAGCTTGGCCCAGGGGTCGAACGAGCAGTACTTC | CASSLAQGSNEQYF
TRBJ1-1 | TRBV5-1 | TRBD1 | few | TGCGCCAGCAGGCCTACAGGGGCCGCCTCGCCCCAAGCTTTCTTT | CASRPTGAASPQAFF
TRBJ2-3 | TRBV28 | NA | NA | TGTGCCAGCTTGGGACACCGTCGGACAGATACGCAGTATTTT | CASLGHRRTDTQYF
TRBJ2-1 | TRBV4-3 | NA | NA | TGCGCCAGCAGCCAAGAAAAGTACTTATCCTACAATGAGCAGTTCTTC | CASSQEKYLSYNEQFF
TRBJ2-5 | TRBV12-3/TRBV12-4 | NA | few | TGTGCCAGCAGTCATACCGACGGAAAGTGGACCCAGTACTTC | CASSHTDGKWTQYF
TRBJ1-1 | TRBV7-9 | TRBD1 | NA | TGTGCCAGCAGCTTATCGGGACAGGACACCCGGGGGGTCTTT | CASSLSGQDTRGVF
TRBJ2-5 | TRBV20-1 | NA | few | TGCAGTGCCCAGGCGGGTTTTCGCGACATAGAGACCCAGTACTTC | CSAQAGFRDIETQYF
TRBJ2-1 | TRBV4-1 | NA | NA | TGCGCCAGCAGCCAAGTGGGGGCCCGGCGGTACAATGAGCAGTTCTTC | CASSQVGARRYNEQFF
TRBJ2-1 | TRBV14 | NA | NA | TGTGCCAGCAGCCAAGGATTCCGGCAGGGAACCAGAGAGCAGTTCTTC | CASSQGFRQGTREQFF
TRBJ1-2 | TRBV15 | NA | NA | TGTGCCACCAGCAGGGGGGGTACGGCCTATGGCTACACCTTC | CATSRGGTAYGYTF